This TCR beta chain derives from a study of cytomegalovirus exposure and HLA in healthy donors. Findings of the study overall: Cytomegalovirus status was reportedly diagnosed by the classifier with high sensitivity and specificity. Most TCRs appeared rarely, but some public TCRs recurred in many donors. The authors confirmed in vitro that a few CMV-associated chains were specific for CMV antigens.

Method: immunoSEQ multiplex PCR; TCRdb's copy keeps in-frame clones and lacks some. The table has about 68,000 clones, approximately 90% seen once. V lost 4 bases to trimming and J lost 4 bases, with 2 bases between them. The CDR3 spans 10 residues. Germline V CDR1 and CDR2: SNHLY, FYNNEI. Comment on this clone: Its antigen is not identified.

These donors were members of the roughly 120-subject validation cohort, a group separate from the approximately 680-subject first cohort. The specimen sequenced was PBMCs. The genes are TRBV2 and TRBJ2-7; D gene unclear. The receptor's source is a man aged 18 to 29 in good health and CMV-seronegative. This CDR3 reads CASSVYEQYF. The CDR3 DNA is TGTGCCAGCAGTGTATACGAGCAGTACTTC.